These 19 T cell receptor beta chains share one sample of origin, sequenced in a study of blood T cell repertoires in COVID-19. TCRdb's table, derived via immunoSEQ multiplex PCR, lists solely in-frame clones and lacks some. Of roughly 150,000 clones detected, 70% to 90% appear once; the ten largest clones hold 8% to 13%. The sample taken for sequencing was peripheral blood. Receptors originate from a woman of 80 years or more with acute or convalescent COVID-19.

The chain uses TRBV24-1 and TRBJ1-2, with no clear D. This CDR3 has 13 amino acids. Germline V gene lookup returns CDR1 KGHDR and CDR2 SFDVKD. Trimming pared 1 base from V and 5 bases from J, leaving 7 bases between. The DNA for the CDR3 is TGTGCCACCAGTGATTTTGCGGGATATGGCTACACCTTC. This codes for CATSDFAGYGYTF.

The chain links TRBV5-8 to TRBJ2-2; D call uncertain. The CDR3 totals 15 residues. V shed 0 bases and J shed 1 base, with 7 bases lying between them. Per germline, CDR1 SGHTS and CDR2 YDEGEE. In DNA form, the CDR3 reads TGTGCCAGCAGCTTGGGACTCTTGAACACCGGGGAGCTGTTTTTT. Translation gives CASSLGLLNTGELFF. The whole variable domain, filled in from reference TRBV5-8 and TRBJ2-2, reads EAGVTQSPTHLIKTRGQQATLRCSPISGHTSVYWYQQALGLGLQFLLWYDEGEERNRGNFPPRFSGRQFPNYSSELNVNALELEDSALYLCASSLGLLNTGELFFGEGSRLTVL.

The chain uses TRBV7-3 and TRBJ1-1, with D possibly being TRBD1 (6 bases). Germline V lookup: CDR1 SGHTA, CDR2 FQGTGA. The CDR3 runs to 14 residues. V lost 5 bases, J lost 6 bases, and 16 bases lay in between. The CDR3 DNA reads as TGTGCCAGCAGCCCCCACAGGGATAGCGCTGAAGCTTTCTTT. Protein: CASSPHRDSAEAFF. The full variable domain, its missing parts supplied by reference TRBV7-3 and TRBJ1-1, is GAGVSQTPSNKVTEKGKYVELRCDPISGHTALYWYRQSLGQGPEFLIYFQGTGAADDSGLPNDRFFAVRPEGSVSTLKIQRTERGDSAVYLCASSPHRDSAEAFFGQGTRLTVV.

The chain links TRBV29-1 to TRBJ1-1, with D possibly TRBD1 on 6 matching bases. The germline CDR1 and CDR2 sequences are SQVTM and ANQGSEA. The CDR3 has 13 residues. V lost 7 bases and J lost 1, with 13 bases in between. CDR3 DNA sequence: TGCAGCGGGAGGACAGATGGGAACACTGAAGCTTTCTTT. Protein product: CSGRTDGNTEAFF.

This clone came up once. CDR3: CASSQDSPLNTEAFF. In DNA form, the CDR3 reads TGCGCCAGCAGCCAGGACAGCCCTTTGAACACTGAAGCTTTCTTT. The rearrangement uses TRBV5-1 and TRBJ1-1, with a tentative D call TRBD1 (6 bases). With 4 bases removed from V and 0 bases from J, the gap between germline ends came to 13 bases. CDR1 is SGHRS, CDR2 YFSETQ, per germline. This CDR3 comprises 15 residues.

The chain links TRBV6-6 to TRBJ1-1; tentatively, D is TRBD1 (6 bases). There are 15 residues in the CDR3. CDR1 MNHNY and CDR2 SVGAGI come from the germline V gene (reference sequence). Trimming removed 3 bases from V and 1 base from J, with 12 bases in between. The CDR3: CASSYPTGQNTEAFF. CDR3 DNA sequence: TGTGCCAGCAGTTATCCCACGGGACAGAACACTGAAGCTTTCTTT.

This clone was seen just once. This chain joins TRBV5-1 and TRBJ2-4, with 8 positions matching TRBD1. Germline CDR1 is SGHRS and CDR2 is YFSETQ. The CDR3 has 15 residues. Losses at the gene ends were 4 bases for V and 12 bases for J; bases not matched to a gene: 15. DNA of the CDR3: TGCGCCAGCAGCCCCGGACAGGGTCGGGGCAATCCTCAGTACTTC. Protein sequence: CASSPGQGRGNPQYF.

This chain connects TRBV6-5 to TRBJ1-2; 7 positions match TRBD1. This CDR3 region has 14 residues. Trimming took 6 bases from V and 4 from J; bases not matched to a gene: 8. The V gene's germline CDR1 is MNHEY and CDR2 SVGAGI. The CDR3 region is CASRPDRVRYGYTF. The CDR3 nucleotides are TGTGCCAGCAGACCCGACAGGGTACGCTATGGCTACACCTTC.

V and J are TRBV5-6 and TRBJ1-5, with 11 bases that match TRBD1. Trimming took 4 bases from V and 6 from J; bases not matched to a gene: 6. This CDR3 contains 15 residues. CDR1 SGHDT and CDR2 YYEEEE come from the germline V gene. The CDR3 bases are TGTGCCAGCAGCCCGGGGACAGGGGGAACTCAGCCCCAGCATTTT. This translates into CASSPGTGGTQPQHF. The variable domain in full, with the rest retrieved from reference TRBV5-6 and TRBJ1-5, is DAGVTQSPTHLIKTRGQQVTLRCSPKSGHDTVSWYQQALGQGPQFIFQYYEEEERQRGNFPDRFSGHQFPNYSSELNVNALLLGDSALYLCASSPGTGGTQPQHFGDGTRLSIL.

The V gene is TRBV6-5, the J gene TRBJ2-7; 8 bases fit TRBD1. The ends lost 6 bases at V and 4 bases at J; junction bases unmatched: 11. Germline V CDR1 and CDR2: MNHEY, SVGAGI. This CDR3 region has 15 residues. CDR3 in amino acids: CASSVSQGGTYEQYF. CDR3 coding DNA: TGTGCCAGCAGCGTATCACAGGGGGGTACTTACGAGCAGTACTTC.

The table lists this clone with a few counts. Its ends do not fully match the called genes, so a read error is possible. V is TRBV6-1 and J is TRBJ2-7; 7 bases are shared with TRBD1. Germline CDR1 reads MNHNS; CDR2 reads SASEGT. The CDR3 extends over 15 amino acids. CDR3 DNA sequence: TGTGCCAGCAGGGAAGGGGGCAATTCTCGGAACGAGCAGTACTTC. Amino acid sequence: CASREGGNSRNEQYF.

V usage is TRBV21-1 and J usage is TRBJ1-2; the table gives TRBD1 as D, unverified against the DNA. TRBV21-1 is a pseudogene segment. The CDR3 runs to 19 residues. DNA of the CDR3: TGTGCCAGCAGCAAAGCGCTTCAGGAGGGGGCTGGGGGAAACTATGGCTACACCTTC. Translation: CASSKALQEGAGGNYGYTF.

This clone was observed once. DNA of the CDR3: TGTGCCAGCAGTGCAGGTCTCGTCAGCACCTATGGCTACACCTTC. It encodes CASSAGLVSTYGYTF. The chain is built from TRBV2 and TRBJ1-2; D remains unclear. Trimming cost V 4 bases and J 4 bases, with 16 bases left between them. This CDR3 is built from 15 residues. CDR1 is SNHLY, CDR2 FYNNEI, per germline.

The V and J genes are TRBV7-6 and TRBJ2-7; 7 nucleotides align to TRBD1. After removal of 0 bases from V and 5 bases from J, the junction contained 10 bases not matched to a gene. The CDR3 is 16 amino acids. Germline values: CDR1 SGHVS, CDR2 FNYEAQ. CDR3 region: CASSLAQGGPYDEQYF. The CDR3 DNA follows: TGTGCCAGCAGCTTAGCGCAAGGGGGCCCCTACGACGAGCAGTACTTC.

The V call is TRBV5-1, the J call TRBJ1-2; weak D call: TRBD1 (5 bases). Per the germline V gene, CDR1 is SGHRS and CDR2 is YFSETQ. Trimming removed 4 bases at V and 3 bases at J, with 16 bases between. CDR3 length: 15 residues. CDR3 coding DNA: TGCGCCAGCAGCCCATCAAACACAGGTCACTATGGCTACACCTTC. This codes for CASSPSNTGHYGYTF. Full variable domain (missing parts from reference TRBV5-1 and TRBJ1-2): KAGVTQTPRYLIKTRGQQVTLSCSPISGHRSVSWYQQTPGQGLQFLFEYFSETQRNKGNFPGRFSGRQFSNSRSEMNVSTLELGDSALYLCASSPSNTGHYGYTFGSGTRLTVV.

The gene calls are TRBV19 and TRBJ2-1, with D possibly TRBD2 on 5 matching bases. This CDR3 is built from 13 residues. Germline V gives CDR1 LNHDA, CDR2 SQIVND (reference sequence). V was pared by 7 bases and J by 3 bases, with 10 bases between. The CDR3 DNA reads as TGTGCCAGTAACGACGGACTCTACAATGAGCAGTTCTTC. Amino acid sequence: CASNDGLYNEQFF.

The rearrangement links TRBV2 to TRBJ1-1, with D possibly matching TRBD1 (6 bases). This CDR3 is built from 14 residues. Trimming took off 3 bases at V and 2 bases at J, with 10 bases between the two ends. CDR1 SNHLY and CDR2 FYNNEI come from the germline V gene. In nucleotides, the CDR3 is TGTGCCAGCAGTGAGCAACAGGGTAACACTGAAGCTTTCTTT. This encodes CASSEQQGNTEAFF. Together with reference TRBV2 and TRBJ1-1, the CDR3 gives the full variable domain: EPEVTQTPSHQVTQMGQEVILRCVPISNHLYFYWYRQILGQKVEFLVSFYNNEISEKSEIFDDQFSVERPDGSNFTLKIRSTKLEDSAMYFCASSEQQGNTEAFFGQGTRLTVV.

The chain is built from TRBV28 and TRBJ2-1; weak D call: TRBD1 (6 bases). Between the trimmed V and J ends, which lost 3 bases and 8 bases, there was a span of 17 bases. The CDR3 is made up of 15 amino acids. Germline lookup yields CDR1 MDHEN and CDR2 SYDVKM. The CDR3: CASSFWGRGSYEQFF. CDR3 DNA: TGTGCCAGCAGTTTCTGGGGCAGGGGTTCATATGAGCAGTTCTTC.

The chain links TRBV2 to TRBJ2-7; possibly TRBD2 for D (5 bases). CDR1 and CDR2 from the germline V gene are SNHLY and FYNNEI. There are 15 residues in the CDR3. V gave up 3 bases and J gave up 0 bases, with 12 bases separating them. The CDR3 DNA follows: TGTGCCAGCAGTGACACGGGGTCTAGCTCCTACGAGCAGTACTTC. This gives the protein CASSDTGSSSYEQYF.